Given below is one TCR beta chain in context. Its antigen is currently unknown. The CDR3 contains 17 residues. V dropped 0 bases and J dropped 2 bases, with 15 bases sitting between them. The germline V gene has CDR1 SGDLS and CDR2 YYNGEE. These data belong to a study of cytomegalovirus exposure and HLA in healthy donors. The study, taken as a whole, reports: Among TCR beta chains, those listed as cytomegalovirus-associated numbered fewer than 200.

TCRdb's copy holds only in-frame clones and misses some; the assay was immunoSEQ multiplex PCR. Counted here are roughly 150,000 clones, about 90% occurring once; the ten biggest clones make up about a tenth. V gene TRBV9 combines with J gene TRBJ2-1; D remains unclear. Material for sequencing was PBMCs. The receptor's source is a woman between 18 and 29 years old in good health and CMV-seropositive. CDR3 in DNA: TGTGCCAGCAGCGTAGAGTCGTCCGAGACAACCTACAATGAGCAGTTCTTC. Translated: CASSVESSETTYNEQFF. The full variable domain, with the rest looked up from reference TRBV9 and TRBJ2-1, is DSGVTQTPKHLITATGQRVTLRCSPRSGDLSVYWYQQSLDQGLQFLIQYYNGEERAKGNILERFSAQQFPDLHSELNLSSLELGDSALYFCASSVESSETTYNEQFFGPGTRLTVL.